Listed here are 27 T cell receptor beta chains from one sample, sequenced in a study of Ad26.COV2.S vaccination and SARS-CoV-2 variants. Produced via immunoSEQ multiplex PCR; TCRdb's table is partial and in-frame only. The sample holds some 460,000 clones, 80% to 90% seen once. Specified treatment: 15 to 20 received Ad26.COV2.S at low or high dose, single or two shots; 5 received placebo; per-sample allocation not given. On day 63 after the first injection, vaccine and placebo recipients gave samples. Here the sequenced sample was peripheral blood, taken in a trial of Ad26.COV2.S vaccine versus placebo. The receptor set was obtained from a person between 18 and 65 years old who received the Ad26.COV2.S COVID-19 vaccine or a placebo.

This clone showed up just once. V is TRBV30 and J is TRBJ2-7; D remains ambiguous. The V end lost 2 bases, the J end lost 4 bases, and 12 bases lay between the germline ends. CDR1 and CDR2 (germline): GTSNPN, SVGIG (reference sequence). This CDR3 has 13 residues. The CDR3 loop is CAWSKGHPYEQYF. DNA of the CDR3: TGTGCCTGGAGTAAGGGTCACCCGTACGAGCAGTACTTC.

The V gene is TRBV10-3, the J gene TRBJ2-7; 10 bases match TRBD2. V lost 4 bases to trimming and J lost 4 bases; unmatched junction nucleotides: 7. Germline V gene data show CDR1 as ENHRY and CDR2 as SYGVKD. CDR3 size: 15 residues. The CDR3 DNA is TGTGCCATCAGTGGTTCTAGCGGGGGCCTATACGAGCAGTACTTC. It is translated as CAISGSSGGLYEQYF.

This clone was recorded once. CDR3 sequence reads: CASSITGARGREKLFF. The CDR3 DNA follows: TGTGCCAGTAGTATAACAGGGGCGAGGGGTCGTGAAAAACTGTTTTTT. The chain is built from TRBV19 and TRBJ1-4, with 7 bases fitting TRBD1. Trimming cost V 2 bases and J 7 bases; bases outside gene matches: 10. CDR3 length: 16 amino acids. Looked up from germline, CDR1 is LNHDA and CDR2 is SQIVND (reference sequence).

The chain recombines TRBV4-1 with TRBJ2-2; 9 nucleotides match TRBD2. The V gene's germline CDR1 is MGHRA and CDR2 YSYEKL. The V gene end was trimmed by 0 bases and the J gene end by 3 bases; junction bases not matched to a gene: 5. This CDR3 spans 17 amino acids. As DNA, the CDR3 is TGCGCCAGCAGCCAAGATTTGAGCGGGAGGTACACCGGGGAGCTGTTTTTT. This encodes CASSQDLSGRYTGELFF.

This chain joins TRBV11-2 and TRBJ2-7; D is ambiguous. The CDR3 covers 14 residues. V dropped 5 bases and J dropped 4 bases, with 15 bases sitting between them. In germline, CDR1 is SGHAT, CDR2 FQNNGV. Here the CDR3 DNA reads TGTGCCAGCAGCCCCCTGACGGAACAATACGAGCAGTACTTC. Translation gives CASSPLTEQYEQYF.

The V gene is TRBV27, the J gene TRBJ2-4; D remains unclear. Trimming took off 6 bases at V and 0 bases at J, with 12 bases between the two ends. CDR3 length: 15 amino acids. Germline V gives CDR1 MNHEY, CDR2 SMNVEV (reference sequence). The CDR3 is CASREEGLAKNIQYF. CDR3 nucleotide sequence: TGTGCCAGCAGAGAGGAAGGCCTAGCCAAAAACATTCAGTACTTC.

The V call is TRBV30, the J call TRBJ1-6; tentative D call: TRBD1 (6 bases). V dropped 2 bases and J dropped 10 bases, with 15 bases sitting between them. The CDR3 loop spans 14 amino acids. CDR1 and CDR2 (germline): GTSNPN, SVGIG (reference sequence). For the CDR3, the DNA is TGTGCCTGGAGTCGGGGGGCAGGGAGGTCACCCCTCCACTTT. This sequence encodes CAWSRGAGRSPLHF.

This clone was detected only once. The chain uses TRBV15 and TRBJ1-2, with D maybe TRBD1 (5 bases). The CDR3 has 13 residues. CDR1 and CDR2 (germline): LNHNV, YYDKDF (reference sequence). V lost 3 bases to trimming and J lost 8 bases, with 13 bases between them. CDR3 protein: CATSRWMGEGYTF. Here the CDR3 DNA reads TGTGCCACCAGCAGGTGGATGGGGGAAGGCTACACCTTC. Based on the CDR3 plus reference TRBV15 and TRBJ1-2, the full variable domain is DAMVIQNPRYQVTQFGKPVTLSCSQTLNHNVMYWYQQKSSQAPKLLFHYYDKDFNNEADTPDNFQSRRPNTSFCFLDIRSPGLGDTAMYLCATSRWMGEGYTFGSGTRLTVV.

The count of this clone is one. This is likely a read error, given that the CDR3 carries no conserved phenylalanine or tryptophan at its end. The chain carries TRBV5-1 and TRBJ2-7, with D perhaps matching TRBD1 (5 bases). Germline V gene data show CDR1 as SGHRS and CDR2 as YFSETQ. The CDR3 sequence is 14 residues long. V lost 4 bases, J lost 0 bases, and 11 bases lay in between. As DNA, the CDR3 is TGCGCCAGCAGCCTGGGGCCCAGCTCCTACGAGCAGTACCTC. This codes for CASSLGPSSYEQYL.

This chain connects TRBV9 to TRBJ1-1; D uncertain. The V and J ends lost 0 bases and 3 bases respectively, with 15 bases between them. The CDR3 consists of 16 residues. CDR1 is SGDLS and CDR2 is YYNGEE in the germline V gene. CDR3 DNA sequence: TGTGCCAGCAGCGTAGGTCGGGAATTACGGGACACTGAAGCTTTCTTT. It translates to CASSVGRELRDTEAFF. Complete variable domain (other parts from reference TRBV9 and TRBJ1-1): DSGVTQTPKHLITATGQRVTLRCSPRSGDLSVYWYQQSLDQGLQFLIQYYNGEERAKGNILERFSAQQFPDLHSELNLSSLELGDSALYFCASSVGRELRDTEAFFGQGTRLTVV.

The sample holds a few counts of this clone. This rearrangement joins TRBV6-5 to TRBJ1-5; TRBD1 aligns across 9 bases. The CDR3 loop spans 12 amino acids. V trimming: 6 bases; J trimming: 9 bases; junction bases outside the gene matches: 3. Germline-derived CDR1 and CDR2 are MNHEY and SVGAGI. Here the CDR3 reads CASSYRGRPQHF. The CDR3, as DNA: TGTGCCAGCAGCTACAGGGGGCGGCCCCAGCATTTT.

The chain joins TRBV3-1 (or the pseudogene TRBV3-2) to TRBJ1-2, with D maybe TRBD1 (6 bases). Trimming removed 4 bases at V and 3 bases at J, with 18 bases between. The CDR3 consists of 16 residues. CDR1 is LGHDT, CDR2 YNNKEL, per germline (reference sequence). The CDR3 coding sequence is TGTGCCAGCAGCCCCGGAGGGGCAGGGGCGGACTATGGCTACACCTTC. It codes for CASSPGGAGADYGYTF.

The chain is built from TRBV5-4 and TRBJ2-5, with D unclear. Germline V CDR1 and CDR2: SGHNT, YYREEE (reference sequence). The CDR3 spans 13 residues. V was cut by 0 bases and J by 4 bases, with 7 bases left in between. DNA of the CDR3: TGTGCCAGCAGCTTGGCATCTCGAGAGACCCAGTACTTC. It is translated as CASSLASRETQYF.

Here the CDR3 DNA reads TGTGCCAGCCGGACTAGCGGGACCCAAGAGACCCAGTACTTC. Its protein is CASRTSGTQETQYF. The chain joins TRBV3-1 (or the pseudogene TRBV3-2) to TRBJ2-5; 12 nucleotides agree with TRBD2. Trimming removed 8 bases from V and 1 base from J; junction bases left unmatched: 2. This CDR3 contains 14 residues. The germline CDR1 and CDR2 sequences are LGHDT and YNNKEL (reference sequence).

The chain combines TRBV11-3 with TRBJ2-3; 9 bases agree with TRBD1. V trimming: 5 bases; J trimming: 4 bases; junction bases outside the gene matches: 10. Germline assignment: CDR1 SGHNT and CDR2 YENEEA. The CDR3 length is 16 residues. The CDR3 loop reads CASSLTTGTGPDTQYF. The CDR3 DNA is TGTGCCAGCAGCCTTACAACCGGGACAGGGCCAGATACGCAGTATTTT.

The chain joins TRBV3-1 (or the pseudogene TRBV3-2) to TRBJ2-1; 10 nucleotides align to TRBD1. There are 15 residues in the CDR3. V dropped 3 bases and J dropped 2; count of bases not matched to a gene: 1. The germline CDR1 and CDR2 sequences are LGHDT and YNNKEL (reference sequence). CDR3 region: CASSQDRGTYNEQFF. The CDR3 coding sequence is TGTGCCAGCAGCCAGGACAGGGGGACCTACAATGAGCAGTTCTTC.

The CDR3 region is CAISERGGIYEQYF. DNA for the CDR3: TGTGCCATCAGTGAGCGAGGGGGTATCTACGAGCAGTACTTC. The J gene is TRBJ2-7, the V gene TRBV10-3, with D possibly matching TRBD1 (6 bases). Trimming took off 2 bases at V and 3 bases at J, with 11 bases between the two ends. CDR3 size: 14 residues. Germline loops: CDR1 ENHRY, CDR2 SYGVKD.

The rearrangement joins TRBV6-2 or TRBV6-3 to TRBJ1-5; D possibly corresponds to TRBD1 (6 bases). Germline V gene data show CDR1 as MNHEY and CDR2 as SVGEGT. The CDR3 contains 15 residues. The germline V and J ends were trimmed by 6 bases and 4 bases, with 16 bases remaining between them. The CDR3 DNA sequence: TGTGCCAGCAGCCCGACATCCCAGGGGAATCAGCCCCAGCATTTT. Translation: CASSPTSQGNQPQHF.

The rearrangement uses TRBV28 and TRBJ1-4, with a weak D call TRBD1 (5 bases). V was shortened by 4 bases and J by 5 bases, with 11 bases between the two germline ends. Germline loops: CDR1 MDHEN, CDR2 SYDVKM. This CDR3 comprises 14 residues. This chain's CDR3 is CASSSGRGNEKLFF. The CDR3, as DNA: TGTGCCAGCAGTTCGGGGCGGGGAAATGAAAAACTGTTTTTT.

The chain joins TRBV6-5 to TRBJ1-5, with D unclear. The CDR3 has 15 amino acids. The ends were cut back, 6 bases at V and 0 bases at J, with 12 bases in the middle. Germline V gene sequence: CDR1 MNHEY, CDR2 SVGAGI. The CDR3 DNA is TGTGCCAGCAGCCGTACGGGATATAGCAATCAGCCCCAGCATTTT. Translation gives CASSRTGYSNQPQHF.

CDR3 loop: CASSSPGQGASSGEKLFF. As DNA, the CDR3 is TGTGCCAGCAGTTCCCCGGGACAGGGGGCATCGAGTGGTGAAAAACTGTTTTTT. V and J are TRBV28 and TRBJ1-4; 12 nucleotides align to TRBD1. With 4 bases clipped from V and 7 bases from J, the junction kept 13 bases outside the gene matches. The CDR3 is 18 residues long. CDR1 is MDHEN, CDR2 SYDVKM, per germline.

For this clone: A junction boundary mismatches the germline segment, possibly from a read error. The chain has TRBV5-1 and TRBJ2-5; 12 positions agree with TRBD2. In germline, CDR1 is SGHRS, CDR2 YFSETQ. The CDR3 runs to 15 residues. The CDR3, as DNA: TGCGCCAGCAGTTTGGCTAGCGGGAGGGCTGAGACCCAGTACTTC. It yields the protein CASSLASGRAETQYF.

This clone was seen once. The chain has TRBV7-9 and TRBJ1-1; 8 bases align to TRBD1. The CDR3 is 14 amino acids. After removal of 5 bases from V and 3 bases from J, the junction contained 5 bases not matched to a gene. CDR1 and CDR2 (germline): SEHNR, FQNEAQ (reference sequence). Written as DNA, the CDR3 is TGTGCCAGCAGCCCCGGACAGGGTGACACTGAAGCTTTCTTT. This encodes CASSPGQGDTEAFF. Combining the CDR3 with reference TRBV7-9 and TRBJ1-1 gives the whole variable domain DTGVSQNPRHKITKRGQNVTFRCDPISEHNRLYWYRQTLGQGPEFLTYFQNEAQLEKSRLLSDRFSAERPKGSFSTLEIQRTEQGDSAMYLCASSPGQGDTEAFFGQGTRLTVV.

The rearrangement joins TRBV19 to TRBJ2-1; 8 positions match TRBD2. This CDR3 has 17 amino acids. From germline, CDR1 is LNHDA and CDR2 SQIVND (reference sequence). V gave up 5 bases and J gave up 8 bases; unmatched junction bases: 17. The CDR3 nucleotides are TGTGCCAGTAGTCAAGACGCCCCGGGACTAGTTTTCGATGAGCAGTTCTTC. Translation: CASSQDAPGLVFDEQFF.

In its sample, this clone was seen once. V is TRBV7-9 and J is TRBJ2-7; possible D gene TRBD1, 6 bases. Germline CDR1 is SEHNR and CDR2 is FQNEAQ (reference sequence). Trimming took 5 bases from V and 3 from J, leaving 14 bases between them. This CDR3 is 14 amino acids long. The CDR3 protein is CASSPSTGFYEQYF. CDR3 nucleotides: TGTGCCAGCAGCCCGTCGACAGGTTTCTACGAGCAGTACTTC.

V and J are TRBV11-2 and TRBJ2-1; 9 bases fit TRBD2. Germline-derived CDR1 and CDR2 are SGHAT and FQNNGV. The CDR3 runs to 18 residues. The V gene end was trimmed by 2 bases and the J gene end by 3 bases; junction bases not matched to a gene: 11. CDR3 protein: CASSLPSGGPYIYNEQFF. Here the CDR3 DNA reads TGTGCCAGCAGCTTACCCAGCGGGGGGCCCTACATCTACAATGAGCAGTTCTTC.

The chain employs TRBV30 and TRBJ2-3; D may be TRBD1 (5 bases). V dropped 2 bases and J dropped 0 bases, with 9 bases sitting between them. Per the germline V gene, CDR1 is GTSNPN and CDR2 is SVGIG (reference sequence). This CDR3 comprises 14 residues. The CDR3 DNA sequence: TGTGCCTGGAGTCCAGGGCTGAGCACAGATACGCAGTATTTT. Protein: CAWSPGLSTDTQYF.